This T cell receptor (beta chain) was identified during a study of regulatory T cells in long-lasting Graves disease. This clonotype came up many times. Time point reported: newly diagnosed GD, antithyroid drugs for less than 3 months. Extracted RNA from PBMCs served as the source of the TCR library. Trimming stripped 4 bases from V and 4 bases from J, with 19 bases between. The CDR3 covers 16 residues. The germline V gene has CDR1 LGHDT and CDR2 YNNKEL (reference sequence). Building of the TCR beta libraries involved iRepertoire HTBI primers and Arm-PCR of CDR3 regions. In TCRdb, the multiplex PCR reads were re-called with MiXCR into one record per CDR3 protein. Of around 460,000 distinct CDR3 sequences in the sample, about 14% were seen once. A further study also used this sample, focusing on T cells in Graves' hyperthyroidism and ophthalmopathy.

This TCR was recovered from a woman aged 50 to 65 with Graves disease. The chain is built from TRBV3-1 and TRBJ1-1; tentatively, D is TRBD1 (6 bases). The material was peripheral blood mononuclear cells (PBMCs), obtained at new diagnosis, from a patient treated with antithyroid drugs. As DNA, the CDR3 is TGTGCCAGCAGCCGAAGTGGAAGGGGGGGAAGCACTGAAGCTTTCTTT. This sequence encodes CASSRSGRGGSTEAFF.